The 11 T cell receptor beta chains given below trace back to one sample, sequenced in a study of PD-1 blockade in classical Hodgkin lymphoma. Method: immunoSEQ multiplex PCR; TCRdb's copy keeps in-frame clones and lacks some. The data show roughly 32,000 clones, roughly 92% seen once. Time point reported: cycle 4 day 1 (C4D1), after five to seven weeks of nivolumab. In every patient, relapse followed autologous stem cell transplantation, while exposure to brentuximab vedotin differed. CD4+ T cells were purified from thawed PBMCs by magnetic negative selection. Sequenced here: CD4+ T cells from blood, sampled before the fourth cycle of nivolumab. Receptors originate from a human donor with classical Hodgkin lymphoma.

V is TRBV11-2 and J is TRBJ2-3; 9 bases map to TRBD2. CDR1 and CDR2 (germline): SGHAT, FQNNGV. This CDR3 contains 16 residues. J was trimmed by 2 bases and V by 3 bases; bases with no gene match: 6. The CDR3 region is CASSLSLAGYTDTQYF. The CDR3 DNA follows: TGTGCCAGCAGCTTGTCCCTAGCGGGGTACACAGATACGCAGTATTTT.

CDR3 protein: CASGYGGQGSDTQYF. The CDR3 coding sequence is TGTGCTAGTGGCTATGGGGGACAGGGGTCCGATACGCAGTATTTT. The genes are TRBV12-5 and TRBJ2-3, with 10 nucleotides matching TRBD1. Germline V gene sequence: CDR1 LGHNT, CDR2 FRNRAP. V trimming: 6 bases; J trimming: 6 bases; junction bases outside the gene matches: 9. The length of the CDR3 is 15 residues.

The rearrangement uses TRBV19 and TRBJ2-1, with TRBD2 matching 7 bases. The CDR3 is made up of 16 amino acids. Germline V CDR1 and CDR2: LNHDA, SQIVND (reference sequence). J was trimmed by 7 bases and V by 3 bases; bases with no gene match: 12. The CDR3 loop is CASSIGQAGQGNEQFF. DNA of the CDR3: TGTGCCAGTAGTATCGGACAAGCGGGGCAAGGGAATGAGCAGTTCTTC.

V usage is TRBV7-9 and J usage is TRBJ2-3; D uncertain. Trimming took 1 base from V and 6 from J, leaving 5 bases between them. The CDR3 contains 12 residues. The germline CDR1 and CDR2 sequences are SEHNR and FQNEAQ (reference sequence). CDR3 coding DNA: TGTGCCAGCAGCTTAGACGGGGATACGCAGTATTTT. Translation gives CASSLDGDTQYF.

The rearrangement links TRBV19 to TRBJ2-2; perhaps TRBD1 as D (6 bases). Germline-derived CDR1 and CDR2 are LNHDA and SQIVND (reference sequence). This CDR3 contains 15 residues. Trimming left V 7 bases short and J 6 bases short, with 18 bases between. The CDR3 protein is CASTGAHRISGELFF. CDR3 bases: TGTGCCAGTACAGGGGCGCACCGAATATCCGGGGAGCTGTTTTTT. Based on the CDR3 plus reference TRBV19 and TRBJ2-2, the full variable domain is DGGITQSPKYLFRKEGQNVTLSCEQNLNHDAMYWYRQDPGQGLRLIYYSQIVNDFQKGDIAEGYSVSREKKESFPLTVTSAQKNPTAFYLCASTGAHRISGELFFGEGSRLTVL.

The chain is built from TRBV29-1 and TRBJ2-1; TRBD2 matches 16 bases. The CDR3 is made up of 16 amino acids. CDR1 and CDR2 (germline): SQVTM, ANQGSEA. V trimming: 4 bases; J trimming: 8 bases; junction bases outside the gene matches: 8. CDR3 loop: CSVAGTSGRAGDEQFF. In DNA, the CDR3 is TGCAGCGTTGCCGGGACTAGCGGGAGGGCTGGGGATGAGCAGTTCTTC.

The V call is TRBV30, the J call TRBJ1-2; D is unresolved. Germline V CDR1 and CDR2: GTSNPN, SVGIG (reference sequence). This CDR3 contains 11 residues. V dropped 4 bases and J dropped 4 bases, with 7 bases sitting between them. The DNA of the CDR3 is TGTGCCTGGATGTCCTTCTATGGCTACACCTTC. Translating it yields CAWMSFYGYTF.

The chain recombines TRBV19 with TRBJ2-1, with TRBD1 as a possible D gene (6 bases). V was pared by 7 bases and J by 4 bases, with 17 bases between. Per the germline V gene, CDR1 is LNHDA and CDR2 is SQIVND (reference sequence). The CDR3 covers 15 residues. CDR3 in amino acids: CASMGWERGYNEQFF. Written as DNA, the CDR3 is TGTGCCAGTATGGGGTGGGAGAGGGGGTACAATGAGCAGTTCTTC.

CDR3 residues: CASSRGTGGRNEQFF. CDR3 sequence (DNA): TGTGCCAGCAGCCGTGGGACAGGGGGCCGAAATGAGCAGTTCTTC. V gene TRBV5-6 combines with J gene TRBJ2-1, with 12 bases identical to TRBD1. The V gene end was trimmed by 4 bases and the J gene end by 7 bases; junction bases not matched to a gene: 6. Germline values: CDR1 SGHDT, CDR2 YYEEEE. CDR3 length: 15 residues.

CDR3 nucleotide sequence: TGTGCCAGCAGTTTATGGGGGCCGGGACAGGGTTCTGGAAACACCATATATTTT. Translating gives CASSLWGPGQGSGNTIYF. The V call is TRBV27, the J call TRBJ1-3; 9 bases agree with TRBD1. V lost 1 base to trimming and J lost 1 base; unmatched junction nucleotides: 8. The CDR3 loop spans 18 amino acids. Germline V gene sequence: CDR1 MNHEY, CDR2 SMNVEV (reference sequence).

This sequence joins TRBV9 and TRBJ2-1, with D perhaps matching TRBD2 (6 bases). The V and J ends lost 2 bases and 8 bases respectively, with 14 bases between them. Germline loops: CDR1 SGDLS, CDR2 YYNGEE. CDR3 length equals 14 residues. The CDR3 sequence: CASSVGRGSYEQFF. The CDR3 DNA follows: TGTGCCAGCAGCGTCGGGAGAGGGTCCTATGAGCAGTTCTTC.